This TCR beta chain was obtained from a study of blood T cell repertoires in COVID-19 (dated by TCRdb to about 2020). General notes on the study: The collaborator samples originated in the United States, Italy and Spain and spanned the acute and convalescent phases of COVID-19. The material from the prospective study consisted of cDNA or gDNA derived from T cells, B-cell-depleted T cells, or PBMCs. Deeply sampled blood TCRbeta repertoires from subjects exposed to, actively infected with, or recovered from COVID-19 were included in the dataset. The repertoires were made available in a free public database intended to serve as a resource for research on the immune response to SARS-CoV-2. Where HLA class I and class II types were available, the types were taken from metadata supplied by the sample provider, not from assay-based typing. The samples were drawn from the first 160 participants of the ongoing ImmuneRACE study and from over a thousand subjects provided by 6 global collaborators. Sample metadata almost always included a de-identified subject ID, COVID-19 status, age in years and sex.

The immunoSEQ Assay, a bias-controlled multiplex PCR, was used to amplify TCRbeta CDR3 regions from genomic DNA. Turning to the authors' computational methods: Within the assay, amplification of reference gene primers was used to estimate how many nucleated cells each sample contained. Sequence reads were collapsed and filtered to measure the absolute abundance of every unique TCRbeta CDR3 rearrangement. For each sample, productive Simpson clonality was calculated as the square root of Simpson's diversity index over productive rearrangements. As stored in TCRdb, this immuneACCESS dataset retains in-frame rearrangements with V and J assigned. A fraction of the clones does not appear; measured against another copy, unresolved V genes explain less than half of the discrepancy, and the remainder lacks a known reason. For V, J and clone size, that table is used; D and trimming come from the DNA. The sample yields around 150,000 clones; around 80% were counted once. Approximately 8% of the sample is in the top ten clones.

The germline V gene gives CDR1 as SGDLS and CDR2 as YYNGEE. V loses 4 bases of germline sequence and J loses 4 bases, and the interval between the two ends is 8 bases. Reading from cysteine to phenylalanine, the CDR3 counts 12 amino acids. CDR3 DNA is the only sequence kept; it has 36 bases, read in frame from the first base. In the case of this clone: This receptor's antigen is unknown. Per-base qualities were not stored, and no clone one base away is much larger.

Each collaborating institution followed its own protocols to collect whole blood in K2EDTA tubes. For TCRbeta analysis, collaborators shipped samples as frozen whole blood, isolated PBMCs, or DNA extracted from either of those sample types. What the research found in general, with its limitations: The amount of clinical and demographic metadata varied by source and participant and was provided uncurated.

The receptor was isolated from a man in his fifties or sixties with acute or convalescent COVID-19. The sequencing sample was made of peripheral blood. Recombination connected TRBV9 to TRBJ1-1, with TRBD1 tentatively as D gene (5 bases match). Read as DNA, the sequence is TGTGCCAGCAGCACAGGTGTCACTGAAGCTTTCTTT. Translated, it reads CASSTGVTEAFF.